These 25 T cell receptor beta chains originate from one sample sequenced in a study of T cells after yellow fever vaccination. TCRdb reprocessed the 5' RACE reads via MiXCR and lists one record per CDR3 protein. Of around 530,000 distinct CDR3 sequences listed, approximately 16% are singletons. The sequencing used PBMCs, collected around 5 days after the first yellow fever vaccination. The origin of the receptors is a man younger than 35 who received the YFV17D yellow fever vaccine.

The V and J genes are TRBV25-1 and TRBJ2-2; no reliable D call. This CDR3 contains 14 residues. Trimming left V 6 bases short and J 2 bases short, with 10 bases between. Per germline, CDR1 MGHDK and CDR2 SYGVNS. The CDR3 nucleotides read TGTGCCAGCAGCCCCAGAAGAAACACCGGGGAGCTGTTTTTT. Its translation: CASSPRRNTGELFF.

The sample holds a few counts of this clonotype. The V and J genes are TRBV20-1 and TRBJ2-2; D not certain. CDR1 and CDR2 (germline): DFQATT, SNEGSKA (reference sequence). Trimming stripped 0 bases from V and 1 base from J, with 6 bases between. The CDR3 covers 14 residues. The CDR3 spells CSARDFGNTGELFF. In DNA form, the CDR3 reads TGCAGTGCTAGAGATTTCGGGAACACCGGGGAGCTGTTTTTT.

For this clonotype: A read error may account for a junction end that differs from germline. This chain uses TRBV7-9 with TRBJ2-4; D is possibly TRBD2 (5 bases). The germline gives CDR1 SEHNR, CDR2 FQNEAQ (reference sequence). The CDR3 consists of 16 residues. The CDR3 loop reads CASSLGGDGAKNIQYF. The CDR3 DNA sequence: TGTGCCAGCAGTTTAGGAGGTGATGGGGCCAAAAACATTCAGTACTTC.

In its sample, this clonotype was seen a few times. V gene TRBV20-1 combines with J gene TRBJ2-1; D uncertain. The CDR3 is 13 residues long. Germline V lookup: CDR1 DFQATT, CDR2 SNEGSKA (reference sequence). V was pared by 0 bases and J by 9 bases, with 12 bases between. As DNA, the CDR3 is TGCAGTGCTAGAGATCGGGTACCAAGTGAGCAGTTCTTC. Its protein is CSARDRVPSEQFF.

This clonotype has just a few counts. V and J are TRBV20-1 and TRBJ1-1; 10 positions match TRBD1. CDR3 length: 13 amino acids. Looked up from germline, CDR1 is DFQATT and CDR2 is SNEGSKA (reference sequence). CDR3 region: CRATGGWVTEAFF. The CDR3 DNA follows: TGCAGGGCGACAGGGGGCTGGGTCACTGAAGCTTTCTTT.

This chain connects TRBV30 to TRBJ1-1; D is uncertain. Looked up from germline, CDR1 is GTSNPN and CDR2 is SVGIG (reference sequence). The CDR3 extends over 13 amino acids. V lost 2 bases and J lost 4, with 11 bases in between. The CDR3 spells CAWSREGVTEAFF. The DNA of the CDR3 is TGTGCCTGGAGTAGAGAGGGAGTCACTGAAGCTTTCTTT.

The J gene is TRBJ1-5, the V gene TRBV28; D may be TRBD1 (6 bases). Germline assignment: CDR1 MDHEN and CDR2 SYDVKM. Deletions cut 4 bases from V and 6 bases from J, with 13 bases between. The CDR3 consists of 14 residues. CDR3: CASSWSRGLQPQHF. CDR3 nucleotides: TGTGCCAGCAGTTGGTCCCGGGGGCTTCAGCCCCAGCATTTT. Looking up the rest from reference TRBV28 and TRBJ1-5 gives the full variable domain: DVKVTQSSRYLVKRTGEKVFLECVQDMDHENMFWYRQDPGLGLRLIYFSYDVKMKEKGDIPEGYSVSREKKERFSLILESASTNQTSMYLCASSWSRGLQPQHFGDGTRLSIL.

The CDR3 sequence: CASRPTGTGISYNEQFF. The CDR3 nucleotides are TGTGCCAGCAGACCAACAGGGACGGGGATCTCCTACAATGAGCAGTTCTTC. The chain is built from TRBV6-5 and TRBJ2-1; D might be TRBD1 (6 bases). Per germline, CDR1 MNHEY and CDR2 SVGAGI. CDR3 size: 17 residues. V was pared by 6 bases and J by 0 bases, with 18 bases between.

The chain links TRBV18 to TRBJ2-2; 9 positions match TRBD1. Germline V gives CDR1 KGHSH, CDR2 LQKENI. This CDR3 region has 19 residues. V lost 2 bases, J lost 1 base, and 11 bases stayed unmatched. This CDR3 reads CASSPSGTGLAKNTGELFF. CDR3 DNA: TGTGCCAGCTCACCATCCGGGACAGGGCTGGCTAAGAACACCGGGGAGCTGTTTTTT.

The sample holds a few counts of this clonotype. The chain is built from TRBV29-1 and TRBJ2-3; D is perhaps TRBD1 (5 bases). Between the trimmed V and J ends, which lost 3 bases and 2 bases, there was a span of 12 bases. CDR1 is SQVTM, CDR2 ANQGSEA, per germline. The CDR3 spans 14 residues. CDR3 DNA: TGCAGCGTTGACGCAGGGCCGTCCACAGATACGCAGTATTTT. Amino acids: CSVDAGPSTDTQYF.

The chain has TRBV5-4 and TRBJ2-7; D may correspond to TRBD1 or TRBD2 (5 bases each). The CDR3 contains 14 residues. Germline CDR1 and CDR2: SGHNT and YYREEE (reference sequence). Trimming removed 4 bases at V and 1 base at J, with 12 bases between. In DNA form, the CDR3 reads TGTGCCAGCAGCCCCGCCGGGGCTTCCTACGAGCAGTACTTC. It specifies CASSPAGASYEQYF.

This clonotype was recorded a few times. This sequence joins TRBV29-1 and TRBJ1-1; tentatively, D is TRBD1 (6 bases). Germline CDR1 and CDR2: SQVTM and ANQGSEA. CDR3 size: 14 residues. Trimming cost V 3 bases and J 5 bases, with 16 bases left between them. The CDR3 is CSVDWAGGATEAFF. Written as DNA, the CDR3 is TGCAGCGTTGATTGGGCCGGGGGGGCAACTGAAGCTTTCTTT. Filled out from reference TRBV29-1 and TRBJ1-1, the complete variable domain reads SAVISQKPSRDICQRGTSLTIQCQVDSQVTMMFWYRQQPGQSLTLIATANQGSEATYESGFVIDKFPISRPNLTFSTLTVSNMSPEDSSIYLCSVDWAGGATEAFFGQGTRLTVV.

The CDR3: CASSQDRAGVTEAFF. The CDR3 nucleotides are TGTGCCAGCAGCCAAGATCGGGCAGGGGTGACTGAAGCTTTCTTT. The chain employs TRBV3-1 and TRBJ1-1; tentative D call: TRBD1 (6 bases). Germline-derived CDR1 and CDR2 are LGHDT and YNNKEL (reference sequence). This CDR3 contains 15 residues. V lost 0 bases and J lost 5, with 13 bases in between.

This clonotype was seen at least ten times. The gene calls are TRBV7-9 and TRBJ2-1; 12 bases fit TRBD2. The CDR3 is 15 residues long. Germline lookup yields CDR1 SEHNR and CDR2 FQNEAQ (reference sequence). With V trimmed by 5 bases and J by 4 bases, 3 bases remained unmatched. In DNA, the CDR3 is TGTGCCAGCAGCCCAGGACTAGCGGGGTACAATGAGCAGTTCTTC. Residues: CASSPGLAGYNEQFF.

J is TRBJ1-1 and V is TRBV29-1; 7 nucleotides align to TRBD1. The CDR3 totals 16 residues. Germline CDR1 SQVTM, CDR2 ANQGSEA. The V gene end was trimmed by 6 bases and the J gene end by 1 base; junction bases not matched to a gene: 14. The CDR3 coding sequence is TGCAGCGTCACCGGACAGGCTCAACTGAGGAACACTGAAGCTTTCTTT. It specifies CSVTGQAQLRNTEAFF.

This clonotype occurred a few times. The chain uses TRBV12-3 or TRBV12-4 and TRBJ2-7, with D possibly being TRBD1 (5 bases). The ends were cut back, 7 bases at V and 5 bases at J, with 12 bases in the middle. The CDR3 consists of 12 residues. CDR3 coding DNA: TGTGCCAGCACTCCGGACACAAACGAGCAGTACTTC. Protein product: CASTPDTNEQYF.

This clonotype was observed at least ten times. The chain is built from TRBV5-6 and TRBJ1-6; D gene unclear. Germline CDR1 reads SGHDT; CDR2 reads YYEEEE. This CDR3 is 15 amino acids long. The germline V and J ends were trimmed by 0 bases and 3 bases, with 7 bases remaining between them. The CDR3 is CASSLDGFYNSPLHF. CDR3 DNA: TGTGCCAGCAGCTTGGACGGGTTCTATAATTCACCCCTCCACTTT.

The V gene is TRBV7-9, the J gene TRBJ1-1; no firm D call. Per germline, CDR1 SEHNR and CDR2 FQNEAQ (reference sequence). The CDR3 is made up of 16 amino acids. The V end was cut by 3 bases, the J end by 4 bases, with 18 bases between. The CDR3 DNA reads TGTGCCAGCAGCTTTCCAGTCCGGTTAGGGAGCACTGAAGCTTTCTTT. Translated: CASSFPVRLGSTEAFF.

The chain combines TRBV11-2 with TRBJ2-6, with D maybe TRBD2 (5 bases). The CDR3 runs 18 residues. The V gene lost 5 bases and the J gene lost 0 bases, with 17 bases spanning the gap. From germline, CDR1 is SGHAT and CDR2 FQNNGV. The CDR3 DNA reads TGTGCCAGCAGCCACGGACTCCAAAGAGTCTCTGGGGCCAACGTCCTGACTTTC. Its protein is CASSHGLQRVSGANVLTF.

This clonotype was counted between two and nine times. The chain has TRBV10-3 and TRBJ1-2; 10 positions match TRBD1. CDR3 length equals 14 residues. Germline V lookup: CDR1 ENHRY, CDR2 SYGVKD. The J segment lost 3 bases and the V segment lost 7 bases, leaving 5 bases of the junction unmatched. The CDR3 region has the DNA TGTGCCATCAAAGCCGGGACAGGGGACTATGGCTACACCTTC. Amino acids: CAIKAGTGDYGYTF.

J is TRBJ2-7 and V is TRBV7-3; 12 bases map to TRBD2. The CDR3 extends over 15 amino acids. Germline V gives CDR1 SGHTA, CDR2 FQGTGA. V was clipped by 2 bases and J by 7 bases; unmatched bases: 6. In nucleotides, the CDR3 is TGTGCCAGCAGCTTACTAGCGGGGGGGCCGCGGGAGCAGTACTTC. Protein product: CASSLLAGGPREQYF. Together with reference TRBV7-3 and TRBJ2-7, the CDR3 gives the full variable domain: GAGVSQTPSNKVTEKGKYVELRCDPISGHTALYWYRQSLGQGPEFLIYFQGTGAADDSGLPNDRFFAVRPEGSVSTLKIQRTERGDSAVYLCASSLLAGGPREQYFGPGTRLTVT.

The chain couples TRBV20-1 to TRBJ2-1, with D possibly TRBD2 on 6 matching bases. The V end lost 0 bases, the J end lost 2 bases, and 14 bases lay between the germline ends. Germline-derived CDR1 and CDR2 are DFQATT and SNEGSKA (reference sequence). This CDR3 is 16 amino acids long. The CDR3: CSAREDAGSTYNEQFF. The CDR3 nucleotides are TGCAGTGCTAGAGAGGATGCGGGAAGTACCTACAATGAGCAGTTCTTC.

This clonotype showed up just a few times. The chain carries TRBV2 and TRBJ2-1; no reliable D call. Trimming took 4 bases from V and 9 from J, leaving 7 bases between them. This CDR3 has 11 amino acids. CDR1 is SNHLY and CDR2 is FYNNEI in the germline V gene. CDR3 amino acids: CASSVGFEQFF. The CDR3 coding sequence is TGTGCCAGCAGTGTGGGGTTTGAGCAGTTCTTC.

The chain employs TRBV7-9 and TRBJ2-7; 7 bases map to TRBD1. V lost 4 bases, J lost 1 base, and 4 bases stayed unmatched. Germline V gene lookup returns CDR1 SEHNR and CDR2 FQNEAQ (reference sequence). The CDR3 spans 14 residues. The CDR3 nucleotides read TGTGCCAGCAGCTCCGGGACAGTATCCTACGAGCAGTACTTC. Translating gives CASSSGTVSYEQYF.

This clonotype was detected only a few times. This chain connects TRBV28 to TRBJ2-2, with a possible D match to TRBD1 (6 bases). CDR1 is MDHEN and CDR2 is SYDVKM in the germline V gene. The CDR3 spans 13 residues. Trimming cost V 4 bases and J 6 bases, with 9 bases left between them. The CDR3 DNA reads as TGTGCCAGCAGTTCACAGGGCCCCGGGGAGCTGTTTTTT. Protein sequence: CASSSQGPGELFF. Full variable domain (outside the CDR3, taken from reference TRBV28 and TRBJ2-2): DVKVTQSSRYLVKRTGEKVFLECVQDMDHENMFWYRQDPGLGLRLIYFSYDVKMKEKGDIPEGYSVSREKKERFSLILESASTNQTSMYLCASSSQGPGELFFGEGSRLTVL.